The 8 T cell receptor beta chains in this list originate from one sample, sequenced in a study of PD-1 and CTLA-4 blockade in melanoma. Sequencing was performed with immunoSEQ multiplex PCR; in TCRdb, only in-frame clones are kept and a portion is missing. The sample includes 30,000 to 35,000 clones, approximately 90% of them seen just once. Material: CD8+ T cells from peripheral blood, obtained from a patient given anti-PD-1 treatment. These receptors all stem from a human donor with melanoma.

The rearrangement uses TRBV25-1 and TRBJ1-4; no firm D call. The CDR3 covers 14 residues. Germline values: CDR1 MGHDK, CDR2 SYGVNS. V lost 2 bases, J lost 3 bases, and 7 bases lay in between. The CDR3 spells CASSELGSNEKLFF. The CDR3, as DNA: TGTGCCAGCAGTGAACTGGGGTCTAATGAAAAACTGTTTTTT.

The chain is built from TRBV7-2 and TRBJ2-1; possibly TRBD2 for D (5 bases). From germline, CDR1 is SGHTA and CDR2 FQGNSA. This CDR3 spans 15 amino acids. Trimming pared 2 bases from V and 4 bases from J, leaving 12 bases between. The DNA for the CDR3 is TGTGCCAGCAGCTTACAACCGACGGGATACAATGAGCAGTTCTTC. This codes for CASSLQPTGYNEQFF.

The rearrangement uses TRBV28 and TRBJ2-7; tentatively, D is TRBD1 or TRBD2 (5 bases each). Germline V gene data show CDR1 as MDHEN and CDR2 as SYDVKM. The CDR3 loop spans 13 amino acids. V shed 5 bases and J shed 6 bases, with 14 bases lying between them. The chain's CDR3 is CASSPWEGTEQYF. In DNA form, the CDR3 reads TGTGCCAGCAGTCCATGGGAAGGGACCGAGCAGTACTTC.

This chain connects TRBV13 to TRBJ2-7; TRBD2 matches 9 bases. This CDR3 contains 14 residues. CDR1 is PRHDT, CDR2 FYEKMQ, per germline (reference sequence). V lost 4 bases and J lost 6; bases outside the gene matches: 7. This chain's CDR3 is CASSSGLAISEQYF. For the CDR3, the DNA is TGTGCCAGCAGCTCGGGACTAGCAATCTCCGAGCAGTACTTC.

The chain uses TRBV3-1 (or the pseudogene TRBV3-2) and TRBJ2-3; a possible D gene is TRBD1 (5 bases). This CDR3 has 15 residues. V gave up 4 bases and J gave up 1 base, with 12 bases separating them. CDR1 LGHDT and CDR2 YNNKEL come from the germline V gene (reference sequence). The CDR3 DNA follows: TGTGCCAGCAGCCCTTCCAAAGGGGGCACAGATACGCAGTATTTT. Its protein is CASSPSKGGTDTQYF.

This clone was counted a few times. J is TRBJ2-7 and V is TRBV27; D may correspond to TRBD1 or TRBD2 (5 bases each). The CDR3 length is 13 residues. CDR1 MNHEY and CDR2 SMNVEV come from the germline V gene (reference sequence). Trimming shortened V by 6 bases and J by 5 bases, and 14 bases separated the two germline ends. The CDR3 DNA is TGTGCCAGCAGCCGGGACGCTGCCAACGAGCAGTACTTC. The encoded protein is CASSRDAANEQYF.

The chain joins TRBV6-1 to TRBJ2-5; D remains ambiguous. The CDR3 is 13 amino acids. V gave up 2 bases and J gave up 9 bases, with 13 bases separating them. Germline CDR1 and CDR2: MNHNS and SASEGT. The DNA of the CDR3 is TGTGCCAGCAGTGAAACAGCAGAATTGGCCCAGTACTTC. Translated, it gives CASSETAELAQYF.

The chain is built from TRBV4-1 and TRBJ2-5; D is possibly TRBD2 (6 bases). CDR1 is MGHRA, CDR2 YSYEKL, per germline. The germline V and J ends were trimmed by 0 bases and 7 bases, with 9 bases remaining between them. The CDR3 runs to 13 residues. Written as DNA, the CDR3 is TGCGCCAGCAGCCAAGAGCAGGGAGGGACCCAGTACTTC. It specifies CASSQEQGGTQYF.